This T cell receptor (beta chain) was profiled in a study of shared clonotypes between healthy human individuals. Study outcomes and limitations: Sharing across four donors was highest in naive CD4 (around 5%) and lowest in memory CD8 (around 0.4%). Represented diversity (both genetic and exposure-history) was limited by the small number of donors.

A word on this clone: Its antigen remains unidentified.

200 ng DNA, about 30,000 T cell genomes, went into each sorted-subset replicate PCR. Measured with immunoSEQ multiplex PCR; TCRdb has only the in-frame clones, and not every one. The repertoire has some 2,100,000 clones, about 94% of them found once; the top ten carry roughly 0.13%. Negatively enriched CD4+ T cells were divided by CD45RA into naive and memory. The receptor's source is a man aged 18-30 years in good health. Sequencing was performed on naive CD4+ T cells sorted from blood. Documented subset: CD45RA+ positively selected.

The CDR3 DNA follows: TGTGCCAGTAGTATGCCGCCGGGACAGCCTAATTCACCCCTCCACTTT. Protein sequence: CASSMPPGQPNSPLHF. This sequence joins TRBV19 and TRBJ1-6; 7 bases agree with TRBD1. The germline V gene encodes CDR1 LNHDA and CDR2 SQIVND (reference sequence). This CDR3 spans 16 amino acids. V lost 3 bases to trimming and J lost 6 bases; unmatched junction nucleotides: 8.